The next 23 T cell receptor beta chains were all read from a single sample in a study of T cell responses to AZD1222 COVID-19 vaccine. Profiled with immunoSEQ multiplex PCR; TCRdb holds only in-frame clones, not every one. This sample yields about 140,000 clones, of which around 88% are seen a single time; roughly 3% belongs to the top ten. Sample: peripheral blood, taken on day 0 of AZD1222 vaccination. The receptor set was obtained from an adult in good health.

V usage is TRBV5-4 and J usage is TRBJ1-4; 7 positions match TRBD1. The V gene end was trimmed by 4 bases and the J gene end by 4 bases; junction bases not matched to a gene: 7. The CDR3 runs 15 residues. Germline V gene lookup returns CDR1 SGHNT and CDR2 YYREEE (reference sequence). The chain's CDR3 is CASSRQTGHNEKLFF. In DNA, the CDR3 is TGTGCCAGCAGCCGGCAGACAGGGCATAATGAAAAACTGTTTTTT.

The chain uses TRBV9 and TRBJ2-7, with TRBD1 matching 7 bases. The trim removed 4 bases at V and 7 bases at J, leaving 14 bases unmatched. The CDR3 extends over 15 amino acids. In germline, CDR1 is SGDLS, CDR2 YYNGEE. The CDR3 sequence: CASSHIEGAGEEQYF. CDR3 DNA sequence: TGTGCCAGCAGCCATATCGAGGGGGCAGGAGAGGAGCAGTACTTC.

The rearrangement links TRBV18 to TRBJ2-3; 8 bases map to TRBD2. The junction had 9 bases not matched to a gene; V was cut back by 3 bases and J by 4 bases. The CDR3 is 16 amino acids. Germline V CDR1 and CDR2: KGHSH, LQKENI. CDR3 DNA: TGTGCCAGCTCACCCAATGCGGGGGGAGCGGCAGATACGCAGTATTTT. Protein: CASSPNAGGAADTQYF.

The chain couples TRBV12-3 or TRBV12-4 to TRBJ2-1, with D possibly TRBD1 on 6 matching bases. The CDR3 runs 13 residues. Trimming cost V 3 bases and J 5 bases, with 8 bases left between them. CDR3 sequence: CASSLGANNEQFF. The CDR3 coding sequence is TGTGCCAGCAGTTTGGGGGCCAACAATGAGCAGTTCTTC.

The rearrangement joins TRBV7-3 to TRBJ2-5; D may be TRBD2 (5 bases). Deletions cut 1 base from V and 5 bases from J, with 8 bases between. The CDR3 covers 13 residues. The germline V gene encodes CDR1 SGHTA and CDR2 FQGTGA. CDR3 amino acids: CASSLMREETQYF. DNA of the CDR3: TGTGCCAGCAGCTTAATGAGGGAGGAGACCCAGTACTTC.

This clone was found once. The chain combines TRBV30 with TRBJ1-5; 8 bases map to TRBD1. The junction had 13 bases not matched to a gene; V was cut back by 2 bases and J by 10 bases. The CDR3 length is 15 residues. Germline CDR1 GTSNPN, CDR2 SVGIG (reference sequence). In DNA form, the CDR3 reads TGTGCCTGGAGTCCGAAGGACAGGGTCTTTCGTCCCCAGCATTTT. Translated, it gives CAWSPKDRVFRPQHF.

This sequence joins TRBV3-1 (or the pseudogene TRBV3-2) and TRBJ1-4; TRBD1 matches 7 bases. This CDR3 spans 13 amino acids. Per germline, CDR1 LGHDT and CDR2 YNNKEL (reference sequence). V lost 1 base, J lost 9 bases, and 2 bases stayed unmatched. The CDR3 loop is CASSQGGQQKLFF. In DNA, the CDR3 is TGTGCCAGCAGCCAAGGGGGACAGCAAAAACTGTTTTTT.

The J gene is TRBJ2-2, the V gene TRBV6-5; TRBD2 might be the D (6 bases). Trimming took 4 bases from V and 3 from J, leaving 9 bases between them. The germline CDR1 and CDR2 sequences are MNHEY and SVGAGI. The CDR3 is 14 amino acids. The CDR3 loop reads CASSFREDTGELFF. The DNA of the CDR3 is TGTGCCAGCAGTTTTAGGGAGGACACCGGGGAGCTGTTTTTT.

The CDR3 bases are TGTGCCAGCAGTGAAGGTAGCAATCAGCCCCAGCATTTT. This encodes CASSEGSNQPQHF. This rearrangement joins TRBV6-4 to TRBJ1-5; no clear D. In germline, CDR1 is MRHNA, CDR2 SNTAGT. The ends were cut back, 3 bases at V and 0 bases at J, with 3 bases in the middle. This CDR3 region has 13 residues.

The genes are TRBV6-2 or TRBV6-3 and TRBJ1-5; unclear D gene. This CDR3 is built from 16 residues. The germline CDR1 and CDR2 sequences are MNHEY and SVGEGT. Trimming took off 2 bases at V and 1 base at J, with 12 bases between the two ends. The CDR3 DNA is TGTGCCAGCAGTTACGATCCGGGCTCGAGCAATCAGCCCCAGCATTTT. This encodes CASSYDPGSSNQPQHF.

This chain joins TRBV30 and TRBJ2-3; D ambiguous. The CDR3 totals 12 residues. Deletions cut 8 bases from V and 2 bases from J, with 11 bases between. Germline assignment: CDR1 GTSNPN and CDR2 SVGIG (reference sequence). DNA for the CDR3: TGTGCCCTCTCGGAGTCCACAGATACGCAGTATTTT. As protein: CALSESTDTQYF.

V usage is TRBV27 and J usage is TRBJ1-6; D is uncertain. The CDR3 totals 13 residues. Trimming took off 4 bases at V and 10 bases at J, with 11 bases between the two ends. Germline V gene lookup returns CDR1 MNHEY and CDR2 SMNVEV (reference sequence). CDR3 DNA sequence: TGTGCCAGCAGTTCATCGGACCAGTCACCCCTCCACTTT. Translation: CASSSSDQSPLHF.

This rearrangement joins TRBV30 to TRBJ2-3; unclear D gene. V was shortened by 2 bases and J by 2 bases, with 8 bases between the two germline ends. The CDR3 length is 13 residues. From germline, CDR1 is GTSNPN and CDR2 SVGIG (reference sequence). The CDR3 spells CAWSLASTDTQYF. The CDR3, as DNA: TGTGCCTGGAGTCTGGCTTCCACAGATACGCAGTATTTT.

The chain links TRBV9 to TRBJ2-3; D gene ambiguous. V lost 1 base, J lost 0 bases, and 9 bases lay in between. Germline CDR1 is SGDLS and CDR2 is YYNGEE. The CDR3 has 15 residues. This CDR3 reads CASSVSLPSTDTQYF. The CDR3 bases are TGTGCCAGCAGCGTAAGCCTACCGAGCACAGATACGCAGTATTTT.

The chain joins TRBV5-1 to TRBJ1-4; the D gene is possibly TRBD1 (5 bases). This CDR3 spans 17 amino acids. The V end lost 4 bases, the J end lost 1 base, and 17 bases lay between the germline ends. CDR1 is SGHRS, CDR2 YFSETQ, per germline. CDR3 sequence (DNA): TGCGCCAGCAGCACCGGCGGGGGGTCAAGAACTAATGAAAAACTGTTTTTT. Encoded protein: CASSTGGGSRTNEKLFF.

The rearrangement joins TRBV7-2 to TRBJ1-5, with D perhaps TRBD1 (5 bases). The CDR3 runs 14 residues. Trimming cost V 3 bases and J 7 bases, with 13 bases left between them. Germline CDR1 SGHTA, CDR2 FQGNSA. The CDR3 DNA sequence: TGTGCCAGCAGCTTGGGGGGGGAAAGGCAGCCCCAGCATTTT. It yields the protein CASSLGGERQPQHF.

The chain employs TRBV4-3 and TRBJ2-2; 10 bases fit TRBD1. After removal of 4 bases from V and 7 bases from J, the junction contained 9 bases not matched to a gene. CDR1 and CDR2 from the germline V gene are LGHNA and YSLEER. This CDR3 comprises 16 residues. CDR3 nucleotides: TGCGCCAGCAGCCCCGGGACAGGGGAAATCCACGGGGAGCTGTTTTTT. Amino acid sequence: CASSPGTGEIHGELFF.

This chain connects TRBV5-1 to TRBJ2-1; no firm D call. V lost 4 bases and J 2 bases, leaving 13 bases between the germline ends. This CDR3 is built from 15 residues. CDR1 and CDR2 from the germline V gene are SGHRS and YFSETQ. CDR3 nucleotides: TGCGCCAGCAGCGCCTCCGCTGGGACCTACAATGAGCAGTTCTTC. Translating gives CASSASAGTYNEQFF.

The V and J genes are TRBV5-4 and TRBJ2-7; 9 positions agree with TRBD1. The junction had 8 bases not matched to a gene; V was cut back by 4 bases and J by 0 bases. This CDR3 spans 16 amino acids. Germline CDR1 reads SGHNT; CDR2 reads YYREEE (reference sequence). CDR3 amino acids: CASSPTGQGSSYEQYF. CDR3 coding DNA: TGTGCCAGCAGCCCAACGGGACAGGGTAGCTCCTACGAGCAGTACTTC.

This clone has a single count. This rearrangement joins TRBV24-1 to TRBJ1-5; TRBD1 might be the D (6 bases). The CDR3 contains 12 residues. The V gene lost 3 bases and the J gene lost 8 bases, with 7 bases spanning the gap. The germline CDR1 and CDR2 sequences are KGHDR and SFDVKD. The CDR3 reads CATSDRDKPQHF. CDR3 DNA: TGTGCCACCAGTGATCGGGACAAGCCCCAGCATTTT.

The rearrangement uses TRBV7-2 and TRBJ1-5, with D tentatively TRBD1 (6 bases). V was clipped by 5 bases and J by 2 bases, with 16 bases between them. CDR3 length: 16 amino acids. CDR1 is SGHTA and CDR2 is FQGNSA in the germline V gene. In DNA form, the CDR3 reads TGTGCCAGCAGCCCGGGGACAAATGAAGGCAATCAGCCCCAGCATTTT. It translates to CASSPGTNEGNQPQHF.

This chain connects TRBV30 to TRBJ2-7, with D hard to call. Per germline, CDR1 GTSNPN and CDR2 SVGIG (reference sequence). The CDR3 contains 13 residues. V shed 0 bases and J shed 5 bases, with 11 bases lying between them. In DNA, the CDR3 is TGTGCCTGGAGTGTACGGTGGGCAAACGAGCAGTACTTC. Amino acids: CAWSVRWANEQYF.

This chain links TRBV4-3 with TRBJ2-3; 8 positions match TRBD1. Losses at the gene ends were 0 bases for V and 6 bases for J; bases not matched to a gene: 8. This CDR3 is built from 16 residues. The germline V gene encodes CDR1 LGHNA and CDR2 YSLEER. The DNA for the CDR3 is TGCGCCAGCAGCCAAGATCGGACAGGGATGGTGGATACGCAGTATTTT. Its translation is CASSQDRTGMVDTQYF.